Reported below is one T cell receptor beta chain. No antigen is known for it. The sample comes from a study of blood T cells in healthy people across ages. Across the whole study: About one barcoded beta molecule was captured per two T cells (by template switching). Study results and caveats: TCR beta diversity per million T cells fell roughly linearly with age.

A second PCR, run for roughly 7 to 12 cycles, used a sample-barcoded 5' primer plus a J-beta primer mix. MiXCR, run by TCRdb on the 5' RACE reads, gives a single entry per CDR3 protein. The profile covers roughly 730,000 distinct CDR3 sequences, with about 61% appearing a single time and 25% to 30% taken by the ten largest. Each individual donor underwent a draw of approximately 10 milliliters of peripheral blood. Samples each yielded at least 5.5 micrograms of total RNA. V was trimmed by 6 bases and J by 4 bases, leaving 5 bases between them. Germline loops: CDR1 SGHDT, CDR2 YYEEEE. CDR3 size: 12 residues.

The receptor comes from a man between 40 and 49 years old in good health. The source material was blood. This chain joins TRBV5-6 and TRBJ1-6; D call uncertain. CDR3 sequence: CASTNYNSPLHF. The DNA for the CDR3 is TGTGCCAGCACGAATTATAATTCACCCCTCCACTTT.